Included here is one T cell receptor (beta chain) sequence, with context. Its binding antigen is unknown. Per-base quality was not reported, and no clone a single base away is much larger than it. The record originates from a study of blood T cell repertoires in COVID-19 (dated by TCRdb to the early 2020s). With respect to the entire study: Samples from collaborators originated in the United States, Italy and Spain and spanned both the acute and convalescent phases of COVID-19. The prospective study material was composed of cDNA or gDNA derived from T cells, B-cell-depleted T cells, or PBMCs. The dataset comprised deeply sampled blood TCRbeta repertoires from subjects exposed to, actively infected with, or recovered from COVID-19. The repertoires were released in a freely available public database meant as a resource for research on the immune response to SARS-CoV-2. Samples came from the ongoing ImmuneRACE study (first 160 participants) plus 1,254 subjects from 6 global collaborators. A de-identified subject ID, COVID-19 status, age in years and sex were almost always included in the sample metadata. Where HLA class I and class II types were available, the types were taken from metadata supplied by the sample provider, not from assay-based typing.

There are 14 amino acids in the CDR3, from cysteine to phenylalanine inclusive. CDR3 DNA is the only sequence kept; it has 42 bases, read in frame from the first base. TCRbeta CDR3 regions were amplified from genomic DNA by means of the immunoSEQ Assay, a bias-controlled multiplex PCR. For the original study's pipeline: Within the assay, amplification of reference gene primers was used to estimate how many nucleated cells each sample contained. Sequence reads were collapsed and filtered to measure the absolute abundance of every unique TCRbeta CDR3 rearrangement. For each sample, productive Simpson clonality was calculated as the square root of Simpson's diversity index over productive rearrangements. TCRdb mirrors the immuneACCESS table, restricted to in-frame sequences. Some clones are absent from its copies; in checked studies, under half trace to an unresolved V gene, and the reason for the others is unknown. Clonal size and the V and J genes are those of that table, whereas D and trimming came from the DNA. The sample table records about 190,000 clones; about 90% of these occur just once. The biggest ten clones account for around 1.5% of the sample.

Each collaborating institution followed its own protocols to collect whole blood in K2EDTA tubes. For TCRbeta analysis, collaborators shipped samples as frozen whole blood, isolated PBMCs, or DNA extracted from either of those sample types. Study-wide conclusions, independent of this receptor: How much clinical and demographic metadata was included differed by source and by participant, and the metadata was provided uncurated.

The TCR comes from a man in his late teens or twenties with active or convalescent COVID-19. Source material: peripheral blood. Here the chain combines TRBV23-1 and TRBJ1-6; tentative D gene TRBD1, with 5 bases matching. TRBV23-1 is identified as an open reading frame with a role that is uncertain. The CDR3 amino acid sequence is: CAGGDVVDTSPLHF. The nucleotides are TGCGCGGGGGGGGACGTAGTCGACACTTCACCCCTCCACTTT.